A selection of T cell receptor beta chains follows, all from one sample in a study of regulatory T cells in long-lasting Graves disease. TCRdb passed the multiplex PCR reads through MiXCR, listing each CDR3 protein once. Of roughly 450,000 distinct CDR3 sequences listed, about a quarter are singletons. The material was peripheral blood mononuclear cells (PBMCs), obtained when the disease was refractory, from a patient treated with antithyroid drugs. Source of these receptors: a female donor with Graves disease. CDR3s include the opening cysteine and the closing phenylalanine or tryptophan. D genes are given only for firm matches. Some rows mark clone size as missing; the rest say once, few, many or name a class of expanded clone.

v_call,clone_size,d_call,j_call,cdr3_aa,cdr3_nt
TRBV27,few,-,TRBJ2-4,CASSPQALAKNIQYF,TGTGCCAGCAGCCCTCAGGCCTTAGCCAAAAACATTCAGTACTTC
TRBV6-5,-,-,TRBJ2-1,CASSYSIGPPSYEQFF,TGTGCCAGCAGTTACTCGATAGGGCCCCCTTCCTACGAGCAGTTCTTC
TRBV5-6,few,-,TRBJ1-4,CASSWGDEKLFF,TGTGCCAGCAGCTGGGGTGACGAAAAACTGTTTTTT
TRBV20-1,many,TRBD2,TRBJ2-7,CSASLAGGSSYEQYF,TGCAGTGCTAGTCTAGCGGGAGGGAGCTCCTACGAGCAGTACTTC
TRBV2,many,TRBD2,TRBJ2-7,CASTIDPSGSYEQYF,TGTGCCAGCACTATAGATCCTAGCGGCTCCTACGAGCAGTACTTC
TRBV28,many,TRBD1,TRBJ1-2,CASNLGQGVMYGYTF,TGTGCCAGCAATCTGGGACAGGGGGTGATGTATGGCTACACCTTC
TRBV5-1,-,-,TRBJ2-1,CASSVGTSYNEQFF,TGCGCCAGCAGCGTCGGGACCTCCTACAATGAGCAGTTCTTC
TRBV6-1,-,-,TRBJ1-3,CASSKTGTPGNTIYF,TGTGCCAGCAGTAAAACCGGGACACCTGGAAACACCATATATTTT
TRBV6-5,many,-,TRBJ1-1,CASSYQPNRNTEAFF,TGTGCCAGCAGTTACCAGCCCAATCGGAACACTGAAGCTTTCTTT
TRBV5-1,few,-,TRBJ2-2,CASSPRSGRRGVTGELFF,TGCGCCAGCAGCCCCCGCTCCGGACGGCGCGGGGTCACCGGGGAGCTGTTTTTT
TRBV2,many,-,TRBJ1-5,CASEANRVVWQPQHF,TGTGCCAGTGAGGCTAACAGGGTTGTATGGCAGCCCCAGCATTTT
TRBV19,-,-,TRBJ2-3,CASSMMAVYTDTQYF,TGTGCCAGTAGTATGATGGCGGTATACACAGATACGCAGTATTTT
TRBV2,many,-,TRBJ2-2,CASRLGPNTGELFF,TGTGCCAGCAGGCTGGGACCGAACACCGGGGAGCTGTTTTTT
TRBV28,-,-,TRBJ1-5,CASSFKRDANQPQHF,TGTGCCAGCAGTTTTAAACGGGACGCCAATCAGCCCCAGCATTTT